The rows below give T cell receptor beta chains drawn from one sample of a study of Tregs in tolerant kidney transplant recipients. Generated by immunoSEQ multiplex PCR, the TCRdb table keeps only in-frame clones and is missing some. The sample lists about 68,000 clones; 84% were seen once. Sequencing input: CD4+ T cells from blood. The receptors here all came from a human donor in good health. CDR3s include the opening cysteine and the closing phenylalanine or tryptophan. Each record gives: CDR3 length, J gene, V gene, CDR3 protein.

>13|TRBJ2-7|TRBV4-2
CASSQDGDYEQYF
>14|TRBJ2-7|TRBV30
CAWSKLGEGYEQYF
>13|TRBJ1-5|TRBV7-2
CASSLGLLEPQHF
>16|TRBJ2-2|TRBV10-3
CAIRSGLSANTGELFF
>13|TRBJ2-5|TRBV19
CASSIMGRETQYF
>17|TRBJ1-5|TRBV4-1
CASSQDRNRGNDQPQHF
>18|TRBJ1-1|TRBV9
CASSPRMSGTGVPNEAFF
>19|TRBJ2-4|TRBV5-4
CASSSRSGAPGTFKNIQYF
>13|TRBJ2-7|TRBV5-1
CASAAGGGHEQYF
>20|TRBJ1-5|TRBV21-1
CASSKTPNDHRVYSNQPQHF